The 6 T cell receptor beta chains in this list originate from one sample, sequenced in a study of CD8 T cells in ankylosing spondylitis. Study-level findings and limits: Fewer than 10 highly homologous variants made up a TCR beta motif that seemed to typify ankylosing spondylitis blood.

One entry per CDR3 protein results from TCRdb running MiXCR on the 5' RACE reads. The sample shows approximately 500,000 distinct CDR3 sequences, about 12% of them seen only once. The antigens these receptors bind are not known. The sequencing input was blood, either unsorted or a sorted T cell fraction (not recorded which). These receptors all stem from a male donor with ankylosing spondylitis.

The chain uses TRBV12-3 or TRBV12-4 and TRBJ2-1, with 10 bases matching TRBD1. V lost 5 bases and J lost 12; bases outside the gene matches: 7. There are 13 residues in the CDR3. The CDR3 bases are TGTGCCAGCAGTCCCCGGGACAGGGGCGTGCAGTTCTTC. Protein product: CASSPRDRGVQFF.

This clonotype was observed at least ten times. The chain employs TRBV5-1 and TRBJ2-3, with D uncertain. Trimming left V 1 base short and J 6 bases short, with 6 bases between. Looked up from germline, CDR1 is SGHRS and CDR2 is YFSETQ. CDR3 length: 12 residues. The CDR3 sequence is CASSLWGDTQYF. CDR3 sequence (DNA): TGCGCCAGCAGCTTGTGGGGTGATACGCAGTATTTT.

This clonotype was recorded a few times. This chain connects TRBV24-1 to TRBJ2-6, with D unclear. The V and J ends lost 4 bases and 5 bases respectively, with 2 bases between them. CDR3 size: 12 residues. Germline values: CDR1 KGHDR, CDR2 SFDVKD. The DNA of the CDR3 is TGTGCCACCAGTGACTGGGCCAACGTCCTGACTTTC. This sequence encodes CATSDWANVLTF.

Worth noting for this clonotype: A much larger clone lies a single base off, so this may be a read error. This chain links TRBV11-3 with TRBJ2-2; the match to TRBD1 covers 7 bases. The ends lost 4 bases at V and 4 bases at J; junction bases unmatched: 0. Per germline, CDR1 SGHNT and CDR2 YENEEA. The CDR3 is 13 amino acids. Here the CDR3 reads CASSSGGTGELFF. The DNA for the CDR3 is TGTGCCAGCAGCTCAGGGGGCACCGGGGAGCTGTTTTTT.

This clonotype was observed many times. The chain uses TRBV5-6 and TRBJ1-3, with 7 bases matching TRBD1. Germline assignment: CDR1 SGHDT and CDR2 YYEEEE. The CDR3 totals 14 residues. J gave up 2 bases and V 2 bases, and 1 base lay outside the gene matches. CDR3 sequence (DNA): TGTGCCAGCAGCTTTGACAGGGCTGGAAACACCATATATTTT. Protein product: CASSFDRAGNTIYF.

The table lists this clonotype with many counts. This chain links TRBV7-2 with TRBJ1-3; no definite D call. The CDR3 is made up of 14 amino acids. Germline V CDR1 and CDR2: SGHTA, FQGNSA. Trimming shortened V by 1 base and J by 0 bases, and 4 bases separated the two germline ends. The CDR3 region has the DNA TGTGCCAGCAGCTTAGAGAACTCTGGAAACACCATATATTTT. This codes for CASSLENSGNTIYF.